The clone carrying this T cell receptor (beta chain) was seen at least ten times. Its antigen is not known. These data belong to a study of T cells after yellow fever vaccination. Study background: Any fraction with a low cell number was prepared using SMART-Seq v4 Ultra Low Input.

V lost 5 bases and J 2 bases, leaving 11 bases between the germline ends. Germline CDR1 reads SGHAT; CDR2 reads FQNNGV. The CDR3 spans 14 residues. In making TCR cDNA, 5'RACE template switching added a universal primer site and UMIs to it. Each CDR3 protein is one row after TCRdb ran MiXCR on the 5' RACE reads. Found here are about 370,000 distinct CDR3 sequences, approximately 10% of them singletons; the top ten hold roughly 18%. General study points: A weaker but faster secondary response was observed, peaking on day 5 versus 15.

This chain connects TRBV11-2 to TRBJ2-3; no firm D call. This receptor was identified in a man between 18 and 29 years old who received the YFV17D yellow fever vaccine. The sample was PBMCs, taken on the day of the first yellow fever vaccination. The CDR3 DNA follows: TGTGCCAGCAGCCTCCGCCGGTCCACAGATACGCAGTATTTT. It encodes CASSLRRSTDTQYF.